This note documents a single T cell receptor (beta chain) sequence. In the authors' methods: Estimates of nucleated cell counts were drawn from the amplification of reference gene primers. The repertoire was sequenced with immunoSEQ multiplex PCR; TCRdb's copy has only in-frame clones and lacks some. V, J and clone size are those of that table, while D and trimming were read from the DNA. The table includes about 160,000 clones, about nine tenths detected once. Patients in Seattle were enrolled during active infection, then followed longitudinally. The entry originates in a study of blood T cell repertoires in COVID-19. The overall study: Whether acute or convalescent, the COVID-19 samples came from the United States, Italy and Spain. The analysed material was cDNA or gDNA that came from T cells, B-cell-depleted T cells, or PBMCs.

The sequenced material came from peripheral blood. The receptor comes from a man younger than 40 with COVID-19, enrolled during active disease.

The CDR3 sequence is CASSTDRDSLFYEQYF. The CDR3 DNA reads as TGTGCCAGCAGCACTGACAGGGACTCACTTTTCTACGAGCAGTACTTC. V is TRBV5-6 and J is TRBJ2-7; possibly TRBD1 for D (7 bases). Germline CDR1 is SGHDT and CDR2 is YYEEEE. V lost 4 bases and J lost 3, with 20 bases in between. This CDR3 has 16 amino acids.